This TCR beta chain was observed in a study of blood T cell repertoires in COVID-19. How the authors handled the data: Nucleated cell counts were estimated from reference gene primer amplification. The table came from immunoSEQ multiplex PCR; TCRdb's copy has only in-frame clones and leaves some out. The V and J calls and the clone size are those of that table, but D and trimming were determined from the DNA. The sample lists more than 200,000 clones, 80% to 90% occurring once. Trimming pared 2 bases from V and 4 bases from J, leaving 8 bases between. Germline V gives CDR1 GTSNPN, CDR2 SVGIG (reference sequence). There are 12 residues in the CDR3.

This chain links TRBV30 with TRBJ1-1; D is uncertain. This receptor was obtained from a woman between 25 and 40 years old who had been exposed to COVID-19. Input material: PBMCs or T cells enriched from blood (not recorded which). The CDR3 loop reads CAWSREGTEAFF. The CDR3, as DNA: TGTGCCTGGAGTCGGGAGGGCACTGAAGCTTTCTTT.